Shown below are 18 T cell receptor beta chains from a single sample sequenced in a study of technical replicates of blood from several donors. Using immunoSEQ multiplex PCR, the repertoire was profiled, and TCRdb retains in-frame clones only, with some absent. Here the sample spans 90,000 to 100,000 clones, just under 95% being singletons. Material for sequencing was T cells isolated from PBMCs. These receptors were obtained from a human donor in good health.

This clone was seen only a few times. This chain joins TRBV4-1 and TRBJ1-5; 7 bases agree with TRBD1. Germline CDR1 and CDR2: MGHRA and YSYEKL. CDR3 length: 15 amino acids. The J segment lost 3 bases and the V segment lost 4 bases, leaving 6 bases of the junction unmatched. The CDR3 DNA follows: TGCGCCAGCAGCCTGGAGGGACAGACCAATCAGCCCCAGCATTTT. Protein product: CASSLEGQTNQPQHF.

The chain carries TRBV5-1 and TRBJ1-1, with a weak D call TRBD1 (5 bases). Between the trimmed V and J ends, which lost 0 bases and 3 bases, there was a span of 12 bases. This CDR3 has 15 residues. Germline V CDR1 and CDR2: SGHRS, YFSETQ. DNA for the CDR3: TGCGCCAGCAGCTTGGATGGTAGGACATACACTGAAGCTTTCTTT. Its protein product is CASSLDGRTYTEAFF.

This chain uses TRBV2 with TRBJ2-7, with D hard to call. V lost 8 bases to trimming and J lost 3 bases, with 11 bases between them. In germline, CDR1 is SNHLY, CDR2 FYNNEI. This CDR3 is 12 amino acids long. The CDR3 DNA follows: TGTGCCAGCCAGGTCAGACGCTACGAGCAGTACTTC. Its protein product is CASQVRRYEQYF.

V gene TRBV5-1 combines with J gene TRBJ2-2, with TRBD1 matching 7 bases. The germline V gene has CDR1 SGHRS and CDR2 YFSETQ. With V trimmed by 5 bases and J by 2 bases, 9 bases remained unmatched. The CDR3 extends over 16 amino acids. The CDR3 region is CASRHEDRANTGELFF. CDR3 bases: TGCGCCAGCAGGCACGAAGACAGGGCAAACACCGGGGAGCTGTTTTTT.

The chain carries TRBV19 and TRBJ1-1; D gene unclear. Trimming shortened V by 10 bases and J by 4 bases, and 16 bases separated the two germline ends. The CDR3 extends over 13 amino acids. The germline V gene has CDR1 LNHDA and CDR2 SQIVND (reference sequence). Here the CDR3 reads CATGARGITEAFF. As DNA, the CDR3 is TGTGCCACAGGTGCCAGAGGGATCACTGAAGCTTTCTTT.

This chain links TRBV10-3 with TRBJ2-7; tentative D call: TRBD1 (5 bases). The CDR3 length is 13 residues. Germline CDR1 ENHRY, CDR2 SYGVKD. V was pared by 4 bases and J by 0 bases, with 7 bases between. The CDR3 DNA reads TGTGCCATCAGTGGCGACAGCTCCTACGAGCAGTACTTC. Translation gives CAISGDSSYEQYF.

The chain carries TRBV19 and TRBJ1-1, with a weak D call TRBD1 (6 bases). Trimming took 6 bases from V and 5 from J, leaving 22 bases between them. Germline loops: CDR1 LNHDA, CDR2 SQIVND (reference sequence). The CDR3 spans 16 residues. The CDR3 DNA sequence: TGTGCCAGTAGCTACGTTTCTCAGGGGAAAGGAACTGAAGCTTTCTTT. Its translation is CASSYVSQGKGTEAFF.

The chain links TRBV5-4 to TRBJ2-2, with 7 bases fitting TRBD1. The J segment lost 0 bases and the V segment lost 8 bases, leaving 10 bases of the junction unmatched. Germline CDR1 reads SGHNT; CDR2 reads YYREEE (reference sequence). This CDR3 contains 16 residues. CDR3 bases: TGTGCCAGTTCGACTTCGGGACAGTCGAACACCGGGGAGCTGTTTTTT. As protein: CASSTSGQSNTGELFF.

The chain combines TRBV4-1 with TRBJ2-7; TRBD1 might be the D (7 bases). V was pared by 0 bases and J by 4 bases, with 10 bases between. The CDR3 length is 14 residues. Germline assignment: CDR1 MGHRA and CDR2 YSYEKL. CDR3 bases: TGCGCCAGCAGCCAAGAGCAGGGGGGTTACGAGCAGTACTTC. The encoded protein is CASSQEQGGYEQYF.

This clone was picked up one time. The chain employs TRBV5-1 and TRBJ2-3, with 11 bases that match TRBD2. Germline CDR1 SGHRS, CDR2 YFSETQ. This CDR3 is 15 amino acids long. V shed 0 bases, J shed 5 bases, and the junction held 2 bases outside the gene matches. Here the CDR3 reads CASSLDGLAGDTQYF. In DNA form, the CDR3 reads TGCGCCAGCAGCTTGGACGGACTAGCGGGAGATACGCAGTATTTT.

The CDR3 bases are TGTGCCAGCAGTGCCACGGGGGACAGATATGAAAAACTGTTTTTT. It codes for CASSATGDRYEKLFF. The rearrangement joins TRBV9 to TRBJ1-4, with 7 bases matching TRBD1. With V trimmed by 5 bases and J by 6 bases, 10 bases remained unmatched. CDR1 and CDR2 (germline): SGDLS, YYNGEE. This CDR3 spans 15 amino acids.

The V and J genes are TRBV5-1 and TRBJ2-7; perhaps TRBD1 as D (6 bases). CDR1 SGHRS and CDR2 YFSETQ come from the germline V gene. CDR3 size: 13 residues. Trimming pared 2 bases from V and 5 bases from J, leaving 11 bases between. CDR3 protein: CASSLQGSHEQYF. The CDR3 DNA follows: TGCGCCAGCAGCTTACAGGGTTCCCACGAGCAGTACTTC.

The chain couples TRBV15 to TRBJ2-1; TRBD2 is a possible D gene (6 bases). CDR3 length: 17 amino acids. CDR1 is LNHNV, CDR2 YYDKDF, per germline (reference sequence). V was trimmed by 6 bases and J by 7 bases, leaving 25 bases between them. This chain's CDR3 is CATSLALRAEEGNEQFF. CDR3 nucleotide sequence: TGTGCCACCAGTCTTGCCCTCCGGGCCGAGGAGGGGAATGAGCAGTTCTTC.

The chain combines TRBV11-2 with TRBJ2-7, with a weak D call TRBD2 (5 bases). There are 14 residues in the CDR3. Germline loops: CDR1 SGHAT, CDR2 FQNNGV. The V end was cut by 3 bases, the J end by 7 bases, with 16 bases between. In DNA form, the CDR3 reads TGTGCCAGCAGCTTCCTCGGGGAGCTACGAGAGCAGTACTTC. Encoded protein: CASSFLGELREQYF. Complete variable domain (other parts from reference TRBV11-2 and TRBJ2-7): EAGVAQSPRYKIIEKRQSVAFWCNPISGHATLYWYQQILGQGPKLLIQFQNNGVVDDSQLPKDRFSAERLKGVDSTLKIQPAKLEDSAVYLCASSFLGELREQYFGPGTRLTVT.

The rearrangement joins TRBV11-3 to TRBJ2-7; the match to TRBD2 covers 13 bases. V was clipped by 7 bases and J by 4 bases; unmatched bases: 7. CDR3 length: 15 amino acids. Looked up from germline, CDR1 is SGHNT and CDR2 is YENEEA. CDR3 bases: TGTGCCAGCACTTCTACGGGACTAGCGGGGTACGAGCAGTACTTC. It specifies CASTSTGLAGYEQYF.

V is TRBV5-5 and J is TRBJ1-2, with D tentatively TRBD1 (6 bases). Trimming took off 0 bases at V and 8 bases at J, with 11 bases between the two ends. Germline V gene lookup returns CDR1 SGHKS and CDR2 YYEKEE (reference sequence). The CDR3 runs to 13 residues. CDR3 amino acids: CASSLDRVYGYTF. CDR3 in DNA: TGTGCCAGCAGCTTGGACAGGGTATACGGCTACACCTTC.

This CDR3 reads CASSSWDSPTEAFF. The CDR3 nucleotides read TGTGCCAGCAGTTCCTGGGACAGTCCCACTGAAGCTTTCTTT. The chain has TRBV27 and TRBJ1-1; 7 bases are shared with TRBD1. CDR1 MNHEY and CDR2 SMNVEV come from the germline V gene (reference sequence). The CDR3 loop spans 14 amino acids. With 4 bases clipped from V and 4 bases from J, the junction kept 6 bases outside the gene matches.

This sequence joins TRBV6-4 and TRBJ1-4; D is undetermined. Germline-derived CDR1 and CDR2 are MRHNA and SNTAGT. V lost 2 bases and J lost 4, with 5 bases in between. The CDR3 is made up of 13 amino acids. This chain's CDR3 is CASSDGLNEKLFF. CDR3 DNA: TGTGCCAGCAGTGACGGGCTTAATGAAAAACTGTTTTTT.